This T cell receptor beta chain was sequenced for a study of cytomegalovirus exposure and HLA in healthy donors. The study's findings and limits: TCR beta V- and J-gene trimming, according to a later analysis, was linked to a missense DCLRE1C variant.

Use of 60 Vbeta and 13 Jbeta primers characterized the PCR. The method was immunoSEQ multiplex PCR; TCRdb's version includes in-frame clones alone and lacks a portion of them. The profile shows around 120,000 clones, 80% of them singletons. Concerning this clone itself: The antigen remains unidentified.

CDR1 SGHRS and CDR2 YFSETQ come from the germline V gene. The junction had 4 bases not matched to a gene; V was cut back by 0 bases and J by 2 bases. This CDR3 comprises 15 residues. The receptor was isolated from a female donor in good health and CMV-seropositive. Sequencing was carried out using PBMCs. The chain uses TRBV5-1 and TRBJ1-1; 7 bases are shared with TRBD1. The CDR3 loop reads CASSLAGTDNTEAFF. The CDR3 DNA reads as TGCGCCAGCAGCTTGGCCGGGACAGATAACACTGAAGCTTTCTTT.